This is a list of T cell receptor beta chains from one sample in a study of post-analysis software for immune sequencing data. TCRdb used MiXCR to reprocess the PCR reads, holding one entry per CDR3 protein. The sample has a few hundred thousand distinct CDR3 sequences; less than 40% are singletons. Sequenced sample: blood. Receptors were obtained from a girl aged 10 to 17 with multiple sclerosis. Each CDR3 is given with its conserved first and last residue. D genes are given only for firm matches. Size values are once, few and many counts, or a class for expanded clones, and some rows have none.

TGCGCCAGCAGCTTCGGACAGGGGGTCTCTTACGAGCAGTACTTC	CASSFGQGVSYEQYF	TRBJ2-7	-	TRBV5-1	TRBD1
TGTGCCAGCAGCCAAGCCCGACTAGCGGGAGGGACGTCCTACGAGCAGTACTTC	CASSQARLAGGTSYEQYF	TRBJ2-7	-	TRBV4-2	TRBD2
TGTGCCAGCAGCTTCGAAGTAAGTAATGAGCAGTTCTTC	CASSFEVSNEQFF	TRBJ2-1	-	TRBV7-2	-
TGCAGCCAAAGAGGGGCTAACACAGATACGCAGTATTTT	CSQRGANTDTQYF	TRBJ2-3	-	TRBV20-1	-
TGTGCCAGCAGTTTGGTACGCTTAGCGGGCCGCACAGATACGCAGTATTTT	CASSLVRLAGRTDTQYF	TRBJ2-3	many	TRBV27	TRBD2
TGTGCCAGCTACGGATCTCTCGACTATGGCTACACCTTC	CASYGSLDYGYTF	TRBJ1-2	once	TRBV25-1	-
TGTGCCAGCAGCGTAGGAGCGGGACAGGGCAATCAGCCCCAGCATTTT	CASSVGAGQGNQPQHF	TRBJ1-5	many	TRBV9	TRBD1
TGCAGTGCTAGAGTTCTCTATCCGCGTGAGCAGTACTTC	CSARVLYPREQYF	TRBJ2-7	many	TRBV20-1	-
TGCGCCAGCAGCTTAGGGAGAACCTACAATGAGCAGTTCTTC	CASSLGRTYNEQFF	TRBJ2-1	many	TRBV5-1	-
TGCAGTGGGAAAGGACAGGGAAGGGACGAGCAGTACTTC	CSGKGQGRDEQYF	TRBJ2-7	-	TRBV20-1	TRBD1
TGTGCCAGCAGCCCCCCAAGAGGTGGTCGGAATGAGCAGTTCTTC	CASSPPRGGRNEQFF	TRBJ2-1	many	TRBV7-9	-
TGTGCCAGCAGTTTATGGACCCTCTATGGCTACACCTTC	CASSLWTLYGYTF	TRBJ1-2	many	TRBV28	-
TGCAGCGTTGACGGGTGGGAAAACACCGGGGAGCTGTATTTT	CSVDGWENTGELYF	TRBJ2-3	-	TRBV29-1	-
TGTGCCATCAGCCTAGAATACAATGAGCAGTTCTTC	CAISLEYNEQFF	TRBJ2-1	many	TRBV10-3	-
TGTGCCAGCAGTGACAGCGGAGAAGGAAGACGGTTCTTC	CASSDSGEGRRFF	TRBJ2-1	-	TRBV6-5	-
TGTGCCAGCGTTGCGGGAGGGCCCCACGAGCAGTACTTC	CASVAGGPHEQYF	TRBJ2-7	many	TRBV21-1	-
TGTGCCAGCAGCTTACAACAGGGGGTAGATACGCAGTATTTT	CASSLQQGVDTQYF	TRBJ2-3	-	TRBV7-2	TRBD1
TGTGCCAGCAGCTTCAGCTGGAGCTCCTACAATGAGCAGTTCTTC	CASSFSWSSYNEQFF	TRBJ2-1	few	TRBV7-2	-
TGCGCCAGCAGCTTACGACAGGGTCTGGTCACTGAAGCTTTCTTT	CASSLRQGLVTEAFF	TRBJ1-1	many	TRBV5-1	TRBD1
TGCAGTGCTAGTCCCGGTCTCTATGGCTACACCTTC	CSASPGLYGYTF	TRBJ1-2	-	TRBV20-1	-
TGCAGCGTTGACTTTGGTCGCTCCTTCGATGAGCAGTTCTTC	CSVDFGRSFDEQFF	TRBJ2-1	many	TRBV29-1	-
TGTGCCAGCAGCTTAGACAGCTATGGCTACACCTTC	CASSLDSYGYTF	TRBJ1-2	many	TRBV7-2	-
TGTGCCAGCAGATTCCCGGGACAGGGAAATGAAAAACGGTTTTTT	CASRFPGQGNEKRFF	TRBJ1-4	-	TRBV6-6	TRBD1
TGTGCCAGCAGCTATAGACAGGGGAGTGGAAACACCATATATTTT	CASSYRQGSGNTIYF	TRBJ1-3	few	TRBV3-1	TRBD1
TGTGCCAGCAAGACTAGCCAAGAGACCCAGTACTTC	CASKTSQETQYF	TRBJ2-5	-	TRBV12-3/TRBV12-4	-
TGCAGTGCTAGCAGGGCCGGGGGGGGGATAAACACTGAAGCTTTCTTT	CSASRAGGGINTEAFF	TRBJ1-1	-	TRBV20-1	-